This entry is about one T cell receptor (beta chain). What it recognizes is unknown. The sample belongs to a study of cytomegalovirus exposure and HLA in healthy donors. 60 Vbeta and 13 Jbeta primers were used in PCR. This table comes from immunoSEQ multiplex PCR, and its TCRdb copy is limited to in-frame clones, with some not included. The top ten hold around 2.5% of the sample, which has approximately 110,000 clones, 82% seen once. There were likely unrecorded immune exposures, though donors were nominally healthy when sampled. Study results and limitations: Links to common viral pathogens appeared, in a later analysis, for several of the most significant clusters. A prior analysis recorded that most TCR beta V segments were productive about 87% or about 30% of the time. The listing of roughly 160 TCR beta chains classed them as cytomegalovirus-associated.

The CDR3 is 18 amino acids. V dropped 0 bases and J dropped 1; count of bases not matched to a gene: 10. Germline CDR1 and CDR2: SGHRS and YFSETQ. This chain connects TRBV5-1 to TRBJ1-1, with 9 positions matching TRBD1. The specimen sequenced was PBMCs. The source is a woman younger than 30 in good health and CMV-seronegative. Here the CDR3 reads CASSLAGTGIDGNTEAFF. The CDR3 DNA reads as TGCGCCAGCAGCTTGGCCGGGACAGGGATCGATGGGAACACTGAAGCTTTCTTT.